This T cell receptor beta chain was sequenced in a study of T cell repertoires in cytomegalovirus infection. Study-wide background: It was recently identified HLA-C-restricted and well-studied HLA-B-restricted CMV epitopes that the study used. CMV infection together with matching HLA type was indicated by public TCR beta signatures. Notes on the study in general: HLA-C-restricted CMV-specific TCR beta clonotypes were dominant in the ex vivo response. Cumulative frequency of public TCR beta families picked out carriers of CMV plus the relevant HLA.

TCRdb re-called the reads with MiXCR, one entry per CDR3 protein. Of 450,000 to 600,000 distinct CDR3 sequences listed, more than 40% were seen once; the top ten hold roughly two fifths. Of note for this clonotype: As yet, its antigen is unknown.

Germline lookup yields CDR1 MNHNS and CDR2 SASEGT. Trimming cost V 5 bases and J 3 bases, with 13 bases left between them. The length of the CDR3 is 14 residues. The V call is TRBV6-1, the J call TRBJ2-5; tentatively, D is TRBD1 (7 bases). The TCR sequence derives from a human donor in good health (CMV status not recorded). Some clones in this sample may be carry-over from other donors' samples. The specimen comprised cultured PBMCs, sampled from culture after CMV antigen stimulation. The CDR3 sequence is CASSFRGVEETQYF. CDR3 nucleotide sequence: TGTGCCAGCAGTTTCAGGGGGGTGGAAGAGACCCAGTACTTC.